The clone carrying this TCR beta chain has a handful of counts. As yet, its antigen is unknown. Since all of the isolated RNA was reverse transcribed, expressed TCRB transcripts were what got sequenced. Profiled with immunoSEQ multiplex PCR; TCRdb holds only in-frame clones, not every one. The sample includes roughly 150,000 clones, 9% of them seen just once. The authors obtained over 95% purity in all sorted populations. Per the germline V gene, CDR1 is MNHEY and CDR2 is SMNVEV (reference sequence). This CDR3 is 13 amino acids long. Unmatched junction bases numbered 9, after V lost 8 bases and J lost 8 bases. The sample originates from a study of beta chain features in type 1 diabetes. Findings of the study overall: For patients, the naive, central memory and Treg TCRB repertoires appeared more alike than for healthy donors. VDJ junctions sequenced from type 1 diabetes patients showed fewer insertions and more deletions. Moderate yet significant TCRB CDR3 shortening was seen in Type 1 diabetes patients in all four CD4+ subsets.

The origin of this receptor is a woman in her twenties or thirties with type 1 diabetes. J is TRBJ2-4 and V is TRBV27, with 7 bases aligning to TRBD1. The sample consisted of central memory CD4+ T cells from blood. CDR3 sequence reads: CASRLYRGDIQYF. In nucleotides, the CDR3 is TGTGCCAGCCGGCTGTACAGGGGTGACATTCAGTACTTC.